Listed below are T cell receptor beta chains from one sample, sequenced in a study of regulatory T cells in long-lasting Graves disease. Via MiXCR, TCRdb re-called the multiplex PCR reads, giving one row per CDR3 protein. The sample lists under 800,000 distinct CDR3 sequences, about 15% occurring once. These data also formed part of another study, on T cells in Graves' hyperthyroidism and ophthalmopathy.

Specimen: peripheral blood mononuclear cells (PBMCs), collected at new diagnosis, from a patient treated with antithyroid drugs. The receptors were gathered from a woman aged 25-40 years with Graves disease. Both conserved end residues are trimmed from each CDR3. A D gene is named only where the DNA matches it firmly.

TRBJ2-1 | TRBV7-3 | TRBD1 | ASSLTRTGHEQF
TRBJ1-2 | TRBV25-1 | - | ASSEIGSYGYT
TRBJ2-3 | TRBV7-2 | - | ASSPIWERTDTQY
TRBJ2-5 | TRBV2 | - | ASSVGSQETQY
TRBJ2-1 | TRBV2 | TRBD2 | ASFGLAGYNEQF
TRBJ2-2 | TRBV20-1 | TRBD2 | SARWGGSTGELF
TRBJ2-5 | TRBV12-5 | - | ASGLGNSGAGETQY
TRBJ1-5 | TRBV6-1 | TRBD1 | ASSRGQGLVQPQH
TRBJ1-1 | TRBV19 | - | ANLTGGKAF
TRBJ1-2 | TRBV7-2 | TRBD1 | ASSWTSGTGLYRYT
TRBJ2-7 | TRBV3-1 | - | ASGKGGPSSYEQY
TRBJ2-5 | TRBV2 | TRBD1 | ASRQQGAMDETQY
TRBJ2-7 | TRBV28 | TRBD1 | ASSAQGAELFYEQY
TRBJ1-4 | TRBV5-1 | TRBD1 | ASSSGTGGYLHEKLF
TRBJ1-1 | TRBV18 | - | ASTPWDGSSEAF
TRBJ2-1 | TRBV29-1 | TRBD2 | SVEPRTGTRGHEQF
TRBJ1-2 | TRBV28 | - | ASSFGQYGYT
TRBJ2-5 | TRBV3-1 | TRBD1 | ASSQDSRGQGA
TRBJ2-2 | TRBV19 | - | ASSIAGGELF
TRBJ2-3 | TRBV5-1 | TRBD1 | ASSPGQGWADTQY
TRBJ2-7 | TRBV7-2 | TRBD2 | ASSLMGGGGSSYEQY
TRBJ1-2 | TRBV6-1 | - | ASRIPSGTTYGYT
TRBJ2-4 | TRBV20-1 | TRBD2 | SAHKRERPLTIQY
TRBJ2-5 | TRBV7-9 | - | ASSPRGQGGETQY
TRBJ1-1 | TRBV10-3 | - | AISVVENTEAF
TRBJ2-1 | TRBV15 | TRBD2 | ATGTSGGLMGNEQF
TRBJ2-5 | TRBV29-1 | - | SVQAGRETQY
TRBJ1-4 | TRBV19 | TRBD1 | ATTARPGGKFTNEKLF
TRBJ2-1 | TRBV29-1 | - | SAYGVTSPPHNEQF
TRBJ1-2 | TRBV29-1 | TRBD1 | SVEAGQGYYGYT
TRBJ2-7 | TRBV7-3 | - | ASSSLGGSSYEQY
TRBJ2-1 | TRBV5-1 | TRBD2 | ASSFTSGSNEQF
TRBJ2-1 | TRBV4-1 | - | ASSLGPSPYNEQF
TRBJ1-4 | TRBV6-1 | - | ASSEETNEKLF
TRBJ1-3 | TRBV12-3/TRBV12-4 | - | ASSPLGRAAGNTIY
TRBJ2-3 | TRBV10-3 | - | AISDPSADTQY
TRBJ2-3 | TRBV2 | - | ASRGQGTYTDTQY
TRBJ2-6 | TRBV30 | - | AVDGGGASGANVLT
TRBJ1-5 | TRBV24-1 | - | ATSDGAAQH
TRBJ1-1 | TRBV7-2 | - | ASASFLNTEAF
TRBJ2-7 | TRBV7-2 | - | ASSLSFTTNRSYEQY
TRBJ2-5 | TRBV25-1 | TRBD1 | ASSEGQARQETQY
TRBJ2-5 | TRBV19 | - | ASSIRQERETQY
TRBJ2-4 | TRBV11-2 | TRBD2 | ASSLWGGGNIQY
TRBJ2-1 | TRBV4-2 | TRBD2 | ASQAGGIYNEQF
TRBJ2-5 | TRBV30 | - | AWDIGTRETQY
TRBJ1-1 | TRBV19 | - | ASITQGVSPQAF
TRBJ2-5 | TRBV25-1 | - | ASSESTLVMETQY
TRBJ2-1 | TRBV29-1 | - | SVEGGDFRYNEQF